This T cell receptor (beta chain) was captured in a study of memory CD4+ T cells and cytomegalovirus serostatus. Study information: Of the healthy Belgian adults, several were CMV seropositive and around 22 seronegative.

Single viable CD3+CD4+CD8-CD45RO+ cells were sorted as the memory CD4+ T cells. After thawing, CD4+ T cells were positively selected. Original processing notes: After removing out-of-frame reads, over 2 million distinct TCRbeta sequences remained. Generated by immunoSEQ multiplex PCR, the TCRdb table keeps only in-frame clones and is missing some. The V and J calls and clone size come from that table; D and trimming were worked out from the DNA. The top ten clones hold 0.5% of a sample with about 60,000 clones, around 82% of them seen once. V trimming: 6 bases; J trimming: 4 bases; junction bases outside the gene matches: 4. Germline V lookup: CDR1 MNHNY, CDR2 SVGAGI (reference sequence). The CDR3 extends over 13 amino acids.

The clonotype was recovered from an adult in good health and CMV-seronegative. Some clones in this sample may be carry-over from other donors' samples. V and J are TRBV6-6 and TRBJ1-2, with 8 bases identical to TRBD1. Sequenced material: memory CD4+ T cells from blood. CDR3 loop: CASRNDRGYGYTF. As DNA, the CDR3 is TGTGCCAGCAGGAACGACAGGGGCTATGGCTACACCTTC.